This record concerns one T cell receptor (beta chain) sequence. Per the germline V gene, CDR1 is MNHEY and CDR2 is SVGAGI. There are 15 residues in the CDR3. With V trimmed by 6 bases and J by 3 bases, 9 bases remained unmatched. This record comes from a study of blood T cell repertoires in COVID-19. Libraries were prepared by immunoSEQ multiplex PCR; TCRdb keeps only in-frame clonotypes and omits some of them. The table includes around 370,000 clones, 88% detected once. Material: peripheral blood. The receptor's source is an older woman with COVID-19, enrolled during active disease. This sequence joins TRBV6-5 and TRBJ2-7; 9 bases line up with TRBD1. CDR3 loop: CASSSRQGGFYEQYF. In DNA form, the CDR3 reads TGTGCCAGCAGCTCCCGACAGGGGGGCTTCTACGAGCAGTACTTC.